The clone carrying this T cell receptor (beta chain) has only a few counts. Its antigen is unidentified. Each CDR3 protein is one row after TCRdb ran MiXCR on the reads. This sample carries almost 500,000 distinct CDR3 sequences, about 11% of them seen once, and the ten largest clones take 10% to 13%. The data derive from a study of T cell repertoires in cytomegalovirus infection. Study conclusions and caveats: Carriers of CMV and the relevant HLA type were discriminated by public TCR beta frequency.

Germline CDR1 reads ENHRY; CDR2 reads SYGVKD. V lost 3 bases and J 8 bases, leaving 13 bases between the germline ends. The CDR3 spans 14 residues. Sequenced: PBMCs. This chain connects TRBV10-3 to TRBJ1-4, with D possibly matching TRBD1 (6 bases). This receptor was taken from a human donor in good health (CMV status not recorded). Some clones in this sample may be carry-over from other donors' samples. CDR3: CAISDGGLVEKLFF. The CDR3 DNA sequence: TGTGCCATCAGTGATGGGGGGCTGGTCGAAAAACTGTTTTTT.